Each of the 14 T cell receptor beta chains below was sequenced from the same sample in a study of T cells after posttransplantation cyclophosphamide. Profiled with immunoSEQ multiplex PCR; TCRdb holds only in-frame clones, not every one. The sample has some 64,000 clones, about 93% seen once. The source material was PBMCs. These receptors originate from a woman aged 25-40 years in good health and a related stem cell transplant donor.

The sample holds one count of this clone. CDR3 sequence reads: CASSRTHGTEAFF. CDR3 bases: TGTGCCAGCAGCCGGACGCACGGTACTGAAGCTTTCTTT. This sequence joins TRBV9 and TRBJ1-1; no clear D gene. The CDR3 runs 13 residues. Trimming removed 4 bases from V and 5 bases from J, with 12 bases in between. Germline CDR1 SGDLS, CDR2 YYNGEE.

CDR3 protein: CASSQGLAGVDTQYF. The CDR3 DNA reads TGCGCCAGCAGCCAAGGGCTAGCGGGGGTTGATACGCAGTATTTT. The chain employs TRBV4-1 and TRBJ2-3; 10 bases line up with TRBD2. V trimming: 1 base; J trimming: 6 bases; junction bases outside the gene matches: 4. The CDR3 covers 15 residues. Germline CDR1 reads MGHRA; CDR2 reads YSYEKL.

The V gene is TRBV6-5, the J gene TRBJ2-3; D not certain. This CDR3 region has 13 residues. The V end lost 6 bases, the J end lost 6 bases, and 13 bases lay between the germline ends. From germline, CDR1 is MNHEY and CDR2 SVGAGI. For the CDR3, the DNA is TGTGCCAGCAGCCTCTCAGACTTTGATACGCAGTATTTT. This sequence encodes CASSLSDFDTQYF.

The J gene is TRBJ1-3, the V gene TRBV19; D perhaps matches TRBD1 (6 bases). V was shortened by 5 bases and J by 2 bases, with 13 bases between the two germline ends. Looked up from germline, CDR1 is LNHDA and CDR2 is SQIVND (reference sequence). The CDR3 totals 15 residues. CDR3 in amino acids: CASSRTQGPGNTIYF. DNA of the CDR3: TGTGCCAGTAGTCGAACACAGGGTCCTGGAAACACCATATATTTT.

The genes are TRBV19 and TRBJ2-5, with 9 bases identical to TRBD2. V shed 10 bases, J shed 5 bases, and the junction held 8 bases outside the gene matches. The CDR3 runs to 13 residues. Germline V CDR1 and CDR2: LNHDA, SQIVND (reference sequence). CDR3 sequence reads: CATTAGGPETQYF. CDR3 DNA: TGTGCCACGACCGCGGGGGGGCCCGAGACCCAGTACTTC.

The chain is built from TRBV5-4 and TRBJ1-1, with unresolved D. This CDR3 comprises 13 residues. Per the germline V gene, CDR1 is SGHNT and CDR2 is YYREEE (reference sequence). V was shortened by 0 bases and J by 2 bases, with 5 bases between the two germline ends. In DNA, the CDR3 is TGTGCCAGCAGCTTGGAGAGCAACACTGAAGCTTTCTTT. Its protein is CASSLESNTEAFF.

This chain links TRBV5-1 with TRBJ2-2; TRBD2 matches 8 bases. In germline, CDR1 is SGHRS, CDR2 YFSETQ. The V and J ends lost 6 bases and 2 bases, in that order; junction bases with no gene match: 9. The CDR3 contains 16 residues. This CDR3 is CASNLLAGGNTGELFF. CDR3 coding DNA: TGCGCCAGCAACTTACTGGCGGGGGGTAACACCGGGGAGCTGTTTTTT.

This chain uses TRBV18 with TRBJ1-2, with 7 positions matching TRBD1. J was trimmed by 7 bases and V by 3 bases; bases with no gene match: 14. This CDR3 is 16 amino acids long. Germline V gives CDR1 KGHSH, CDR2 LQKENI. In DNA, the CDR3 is TGTGCCAGCTCACCGGAGGGGACAGCCGTTTGGGGTGGCTACACCTTC. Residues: CASSPEGTAVWGGYTF.

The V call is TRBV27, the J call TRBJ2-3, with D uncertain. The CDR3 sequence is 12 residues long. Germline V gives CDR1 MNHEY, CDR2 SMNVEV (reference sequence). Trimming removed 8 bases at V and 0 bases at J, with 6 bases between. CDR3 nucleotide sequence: TGTGCCAGCGGGTGGAGCACAGATACGCAGTATTTT. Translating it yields CASGWSTDTQYF.

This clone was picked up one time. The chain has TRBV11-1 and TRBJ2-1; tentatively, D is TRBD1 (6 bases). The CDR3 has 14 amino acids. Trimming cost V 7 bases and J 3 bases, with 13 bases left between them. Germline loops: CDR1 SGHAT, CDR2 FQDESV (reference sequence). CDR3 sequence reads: CASKQGAGYNEQFF. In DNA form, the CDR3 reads TGTGCCAGCAAACAGGGAGCTGGCTACAATGAGCAGTTCTTC.

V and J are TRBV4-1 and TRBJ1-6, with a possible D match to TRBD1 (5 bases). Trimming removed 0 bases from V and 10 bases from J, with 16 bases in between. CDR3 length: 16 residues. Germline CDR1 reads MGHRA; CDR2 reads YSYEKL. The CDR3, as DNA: TGCGCCAGCAGCCAAGATTCGGGGAATGGGGGATCACCCCTCCACTTT. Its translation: CASSQDSGNGGSPLHF.

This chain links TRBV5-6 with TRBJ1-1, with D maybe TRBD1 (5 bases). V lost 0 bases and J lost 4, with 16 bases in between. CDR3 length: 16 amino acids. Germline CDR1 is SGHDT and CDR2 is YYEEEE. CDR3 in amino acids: CASSLGPSGVVTEAFF. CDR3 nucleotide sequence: TGTGCCAGCAGCTTGGGACCCTCGGGGGTTGTCACTGAAGCTTTCTTT. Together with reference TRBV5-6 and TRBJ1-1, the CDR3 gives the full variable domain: DAGVTQSPTHLIKTRGQQVTLRCSPKSGHDTVSWYQQALGQGPQFIFQYYEEEERQRGNFPDRFSGHQFPNYSSELNVNALLLGDSALYLCASSLGPSGVVTEAFFGQGTRLTVV.

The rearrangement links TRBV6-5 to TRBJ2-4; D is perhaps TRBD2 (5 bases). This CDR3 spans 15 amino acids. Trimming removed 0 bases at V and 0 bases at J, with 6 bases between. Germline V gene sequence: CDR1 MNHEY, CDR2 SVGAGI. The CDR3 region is CASSYSGKAKNIQYF. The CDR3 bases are TGTGCCAGCAGTTACTCCGGGAAAGCCAAAAACATTCAGTACTTC.

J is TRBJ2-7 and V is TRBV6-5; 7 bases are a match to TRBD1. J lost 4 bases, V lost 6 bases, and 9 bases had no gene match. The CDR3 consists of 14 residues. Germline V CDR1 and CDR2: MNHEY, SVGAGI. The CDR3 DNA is TGTGCCAGCAGCCTACAGGGGACCGCTTACGAGCAGTACTTC. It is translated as CASSLQGTAYEQYF.